The 9 T cell receptor beta chains reported below all come from one sample, sequenced in a study of T cell responses to AZD1222 COVID-19 vaccine. Sequencing was performed with immunoSEQ multiplex PCR; in TCRdb, only in-frame clones are kept and a portion is missing. This repertoire shows about 130,000 clones, approximately 88% found once; its top ten account for under 20%. The source material was peripheral blood, sampled on day 0 of MenACWY control vaccination. These receptor sequences come from an adult in good health.

The rearrangement uses TRBV19 and TRBJ2-1; 8 nucleotides line up with TRBD2. The CDR3 spans 16 residues. The V segment lost 5 bases and the J segment 8 bases; nucleotides outside the gene matches: 14. Germline V gene lookup returns CDR1 LNHDA and CDR2 SQIVND (reference sequence). CDR3 region: CASSSPLAGRRDEQFF. Written as DNA, the CDR3 is TGTGCCAGTAGTTCACCTCTAGCGGGCAGGCGGGATGAGCAGTTCTTC. Full variable domain (rest looked up from reference TRBV19 and TRBJ2-1): DGGITQSPKYLFRKEGQNVTLSCEQNLNHDAMYWYRQDPGQGLRLIYYSQIVNDFQKGDIAEGYSVSREKKESFPLTVTSAQKNPTAFYLCASSSPLAGRRDEQFFGPGTRLTVL.

In this sample, this clone turned up a few times. The rearrangement joins TRBV21-1 to TRBJ1-2; TRBD1 is the table's D call and was not checked against the DNA. TRBV21-1 is labeled a pseudogene. This CDR3 has 16 residues. The CDR3 sequence is CASSKKVGVPGSGYTF. In DNA, the CDR3 is TGTGCCAGCAGCAAAAAAGTTGGAGTACCAGGGTCGGGCTACACCTTC.

V gene TRBV3-1 (or the pseudogene TRBV3-2) combines with J gene TRBJ2-2, with D uncertain. The CDR3 is made up of 12 amino acids. Germline CDR1 LGHDT, CDR2 YNNKEL (reference sequence). Trimming cost V 1 base and J 6 bases, with 3 bases left between them. The CDR3 nucleotides read TGTGCCAGCAGCCAAGTTTCCGGGGAGCTGTTTTTT. Protein product: CASSQVSGELFF.

The chain uses TRBV27 and TRBJ2-7, with 9 bases matching TRBD1. Losses at the gene ends were 6 bases for V and 1 base for J; bases not matched to a gene: 4. This CDR3 contains 14 residues. In germline, CDR1 is MNHEY, CDR2 SMNVEV (reference sequence). CDR3 nucleotides: TGTGCCAGCAGGCGGGGACAGGGTTCCTACGAGCAGTACTTC. Residues: CASRRGQGSYEQYF.

The rearrangement links TRBV7-9 to TRBJ1-1; TRBD1 matches at 10 bases. After removal of 5 bases from V and 2 bases from J, the junction contained 11 bases not matched to a gene. Germline V gives CDR1 SEHNR, CDR2 FQNEAQ (reference sequence). The CDR3 extends over 17 amino acids. The chain's CDR3 is CASSPLLGQGLNTEAFF. CDR3 coding DNA: TGTGCCAGCAGCCCGCTTTTGGGACAGGGGTTAAACACTGAAGCTTTCTTT. Full variable domain (outside the CDR3, taken from reference TRBV7-9 and TRBJ1-1): DTGVSQNPRHKITKRGQNVTFRCDPISEHNRLYWYRQTLGQGPEFLTYFQNEAQLEKSRLLSDRFSAERPKGSFSTLEIQRTEQGDSAMYLCASSPLLGQGLNTEAFFGQGTRLTVV.

V is TRBV28 and J is TRBJ2-7; D is unclear. Germline V gene data show CDR1 as MDHEN and CDR2 as SYDVKM. Trimming pared 6 bases from V and 0 bases from J, leaving 18 bases between. This CDR3 comprises 16 residues. CDR3 protein: CASSETWRKLSYEQYF. In DNA form, the CDR3 reads TGTGCCAGCAGCGAAACTTGGCGGAAGCTCTCCTACGAGCAGTACTTC.

V usage is TRBV6-4 and J usage is TRBJ2-1, with D unresolved. The V and J ends lost 0 bases and 10 bases respectively, with 10 bases between them. The CDR3 runs to 13 residues. Germline V gene sequence: CDR1 MRHNA, CDR2 SNTAGT. CDR3 protein: CASSDSSSREQFF. The DNA of the CDR3 is TGTGCCAGCAGTGACTCGAGTAGTCGAGAGCAGTTCTTC.

The chain recombines TRBV2 with TRBJ2-2; D may be TRBD2 (6 bases). CDR1 and CDR2 from the germline V gene are SNHLY and FYNNEI. The CDR3 has 13 residues. The V and J ends lost 6 bases and 5 bases respectively, with 10 bases between them. The CDR3 DNA reads TGTGCCAGCAGACTAGCTGAAACCGGGGAGCTGTTTTTT. This codes for CASRLAETGELFF.

This chain uses TRBV2 with TRBJ1-1; 7 nucleotides match TRBD1. The CDR3 has 12 residues. In germline, CDR1 is SNHLY, CDR2 FYNNEI. J lost 7 bases, V lost 4 bases, and 3 bases had no gene match. CDR3 bases: TGTGCCAGCAGTGCAAACAGGGGTGAAGCTTTCTTT. Protein: CASSANRGEAFF.